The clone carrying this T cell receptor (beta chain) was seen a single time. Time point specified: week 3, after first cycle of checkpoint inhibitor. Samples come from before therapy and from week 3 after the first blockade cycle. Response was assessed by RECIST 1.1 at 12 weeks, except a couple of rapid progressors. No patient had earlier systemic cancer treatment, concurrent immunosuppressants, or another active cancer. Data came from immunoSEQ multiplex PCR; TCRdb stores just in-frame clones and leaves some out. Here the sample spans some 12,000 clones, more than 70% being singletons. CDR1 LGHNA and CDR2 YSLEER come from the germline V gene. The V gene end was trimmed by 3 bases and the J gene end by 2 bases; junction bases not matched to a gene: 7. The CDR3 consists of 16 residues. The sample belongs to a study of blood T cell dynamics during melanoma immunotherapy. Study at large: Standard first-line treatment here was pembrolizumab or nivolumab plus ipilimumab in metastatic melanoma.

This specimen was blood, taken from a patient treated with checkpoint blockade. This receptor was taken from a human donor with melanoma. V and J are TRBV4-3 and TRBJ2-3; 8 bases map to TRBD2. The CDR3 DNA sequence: TGCGCCAGCAGCCAGGCTACGGGGGGGCCCACAGATACGCAGTATTTT. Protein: CASSQATGGPTDTQYF.